One and the same sample provided the 9 T cell receptor beta chains below, sequenced in a study of TIL therapy for anti-PD-1-resistant metastatic lung cancer. The immunoSEQ assay was v3. The method was immunoSEQ multiplex PCR; TCRdb's version includes in-frame clones alone and lacks a portion of them. Of roughly 50,000 clones in the sample, 65% to 80% were seen once. Sample time point: pre-treatment sample, taken before nivolumab and TIL therapy. Most excised metastases sampled were pleural nodules or supraclavicular lymph nodes. Sample: tumor tissue, taken at baseline. These receptors all stem from a person between 25 and 79 years old with non-small cell lung cancer.

The CDR3 bases are TGCTCCACAGAGAACACTGAAGCTTTCTTT. Translating it yields CSTENTEAFF. The chain links TRBV20-1 to TRBJ1-1; D remains ambiguous. Germline values: CDR1 DFQATT, CDR2 SNEGSKA (reference sequence). The CDR3 runs to 10 residues.

This clone was seen a handful of times. The V gene is TRBV4-2, the J gene TRBJ1-2, with D tentatively TRBD1 (6 bases). Germline V gene lookup returns CDR1 LGHNA and CDR2 YNFKEQ. The CDR3 runs to 14 residues. V was trimmed by 1 base and J by 7 bases, leaving 13 bases between them. The CDR3 coding sequence is TGTGCCAGCAGCCAAGGGCCCGGGGGCGGTGGCTACACCTTC. Translating gives CASSQGPGGGGYTF.

The V gene is TRBV2, the J gene TRBJ2-5; D uncertain. V was cut by 4 bases and J by 5 bases, with 5 bases left in between. The germline CDR1 and CDR2 sequences are SNHLY and FYNNEI. This CDR3 has 11 amino acids. The CDR3 spells CASSGWETQYF. The CDR3, as DNA: TGTGCCAGCAGTGGGTGGGAGACCCAGTACTTC.

The chain joins TRBV10-1 to TRBJ2-3, with D possibly being TRBD2 (5 bases). With 6 bases removed from V and 5 bases from J, the gap between germline ends came to 18 bases. The CDR3 contains 15 residues. Germline CDR1 WNHNN, CDR2 SYGVQD (reference sequence). CDR3 in amino acids: CASRRGPSWGDTQYF. CDR3 coding DNA: TGCGCCAGCAGGCGAGGGCCTAGCTGGGGAGATACGCAGTATTTT.

This chain links TRBV30 with TRBJ1-4, with a weak D call TRBD1 (6 bases). The germline V and J ends were trimmed by 2 bases and 3 bases, with 10 bases remaining between them. The CDR3 loop spans 14 amino acids. Germline lookup yields CDR1 GTSNPN and CDR2 SVGIG (reference sequence). CDR3 loop: CAWSQPGANEKLFF. Here the CDR3 DNA reads TGTGCCTGGAGTCAGCCAGGGGCTAATGAAAAACTGTTTTTT.

CDR3 region: CASSRVGISTDTQYF. The CDR3 DNA reads as TGTGCCAGCAGCCGTGTCGGGATTAGCACAGATACGCAGTATTTT. The genes are TRBV5-6 and TRBJ2-3; D may be TRBD2 (5 bases). Trimming shortened V by 4 bases and J by 0 bases, and 12 bases separated the two germline ends. This CDR3 has 15 residues. Germline V CDR1 and CDR2: SGHDT, YYEEEE.

This clone has a handful of counts. The chain links TRBV7-6 to TRBJ2-6, with unresolved D. V was shortened by 5 bases and J by 4 bases, with 12 bases between the two germline ends. Germline assignment: CDR1 SGHVS and CDR2 FNYEAQ. This CDR3 comprises 15 residues. The CDR3 DNA reads TGTGCCAGCAGCCCGGTGAAGGCCGGGGCCAACGTCCTGACTTTC. Its protein product is CASSPVKAGANVLTF.

This chain connects TRBV15 to TRBJ2-7; 7 bases fit TRBD1. The CDR3 is 16 residues long. CDR1 LNHNV and CDR2 YYDKDF come from the germline V gene (reference sequence). V was clipped by 5 bases and J by 4 bases; unmatched bases: 14. As DNA, the CDR3 is TGTGCCACCAGCGTCACCCAGGGGGATCCCTCTTACGAGCAGTACTTC. Amino acid sequence: CATSVTQGDPSYEQYF.

By share of the sample, this clone is medium-sized. The genes are TRBV9 and TRBJ1-6; no clear D. This CDR3 spans 14 amino acids. CDR1 SGDLS and CDR2 YYNGEE come from the germline V gene. Trimming pared 0 bases from V and 5 bases from J, leaving 6 bases between. CDR3 sequence reads: CASSVEQNNSPLHF. The CDR3 DNA reads TGTGCCAGCAGCGTAGAACAGAATAATTCACCCCTCCACTTT.